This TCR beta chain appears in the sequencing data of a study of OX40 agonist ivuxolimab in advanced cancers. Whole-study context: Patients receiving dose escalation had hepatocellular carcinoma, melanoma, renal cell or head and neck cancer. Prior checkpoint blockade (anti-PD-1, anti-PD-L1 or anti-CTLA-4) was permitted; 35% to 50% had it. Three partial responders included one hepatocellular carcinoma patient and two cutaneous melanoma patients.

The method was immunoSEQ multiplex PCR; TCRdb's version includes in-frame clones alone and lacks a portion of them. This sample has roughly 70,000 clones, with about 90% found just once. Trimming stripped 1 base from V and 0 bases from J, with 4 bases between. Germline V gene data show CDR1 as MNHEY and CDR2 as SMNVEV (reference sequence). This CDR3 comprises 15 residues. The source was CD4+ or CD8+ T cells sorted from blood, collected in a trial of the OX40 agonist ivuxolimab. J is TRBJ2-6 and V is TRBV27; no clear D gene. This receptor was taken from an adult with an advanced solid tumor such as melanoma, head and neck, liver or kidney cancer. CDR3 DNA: TGTGCCAGCAGTTTATGGAGCTCTGGGGCCAACGTCCTGACTTTC. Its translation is CASSLWSSGANVLTF.